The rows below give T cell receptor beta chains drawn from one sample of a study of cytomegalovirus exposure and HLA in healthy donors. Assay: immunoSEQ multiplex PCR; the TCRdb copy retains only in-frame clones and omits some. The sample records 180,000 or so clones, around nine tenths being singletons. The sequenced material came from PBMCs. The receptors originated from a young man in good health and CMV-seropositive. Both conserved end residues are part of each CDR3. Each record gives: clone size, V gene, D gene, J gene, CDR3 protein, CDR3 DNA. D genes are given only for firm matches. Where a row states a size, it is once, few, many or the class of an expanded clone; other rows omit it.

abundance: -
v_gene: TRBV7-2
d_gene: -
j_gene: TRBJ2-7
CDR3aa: CASSLGGVSYEQYF
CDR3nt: TGTGCCAGCAGCTTAGGGGGGGTCTCCTACGAGCAGTACTTC

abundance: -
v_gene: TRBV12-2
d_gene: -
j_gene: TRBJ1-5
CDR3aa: CASRPRGPDVSQPQHF
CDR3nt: TGTGCAAGTCGCCCCCGGGGCCCAGACGTATCACAGCCCCAGCATTTT

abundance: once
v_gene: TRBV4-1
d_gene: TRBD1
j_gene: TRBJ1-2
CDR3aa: CASSQEWAGGAWRVNYGYTF
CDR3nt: TGCGCCAGCAGCCAAGAATGGGCAGGGGGCGCTTGGAGGGTGAACTATGGCTACACCTTC

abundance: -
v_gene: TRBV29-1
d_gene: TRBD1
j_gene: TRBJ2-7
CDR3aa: CSVEGQGIYEQYF
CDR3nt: TGCAGCGTGGAGGGACAGGGGATCTACGAGCAGTACTTC

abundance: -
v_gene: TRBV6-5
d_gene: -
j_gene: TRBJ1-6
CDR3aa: CASSFETGRTSPLHF
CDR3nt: TGTGCCAGCAGCTTTGAAACAGGGAGAACCTCACCCCTCCACTTT

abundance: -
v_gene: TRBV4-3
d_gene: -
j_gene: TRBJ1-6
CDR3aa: CASSQGVGRTSPLHF
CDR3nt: TGCGCCAGCAGCCAAGGAGTAGGGAGGACATCACCCCTCCACTTT

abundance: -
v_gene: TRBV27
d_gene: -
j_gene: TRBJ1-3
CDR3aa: CASSFDGSSGNTIYF
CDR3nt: TGTGCCAGCAGCTTCGACGGATCCTCTGGAAACACCATATATTTT

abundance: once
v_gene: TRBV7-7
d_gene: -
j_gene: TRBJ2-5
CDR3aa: CASSLSPVETQYF
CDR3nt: TGTGCCAGCAGCTTAAGTCCCGTAGAGACCCAGTACTTC

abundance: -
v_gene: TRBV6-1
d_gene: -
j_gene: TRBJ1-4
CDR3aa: CASSEFSFQGGRDNEKLFF
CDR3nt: TGTGCCAGCAGTGAATTTAGTTTCCAGGGTGGACGGGATAATGAAAAACTGTTTTTT

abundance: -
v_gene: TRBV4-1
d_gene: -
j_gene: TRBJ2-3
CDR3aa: CASSQDLADTQYF
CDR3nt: TGCGCCAGCAGCCAAGATCTAGCGGATACGCAGTATTTT

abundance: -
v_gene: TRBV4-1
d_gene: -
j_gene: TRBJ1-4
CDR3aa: CASSRERAPGREKLFF
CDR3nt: TGCGCCAGCAGCCGAGAGCGGGCCCCCGGGAGAGAAAAACTGTTTTTT

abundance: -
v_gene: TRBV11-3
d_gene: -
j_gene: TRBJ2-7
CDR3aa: CASSLAAGYEQYF
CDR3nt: TGTGCCAGCAGCTTAGCAGCGGGCTACGAGCAGTACTTC

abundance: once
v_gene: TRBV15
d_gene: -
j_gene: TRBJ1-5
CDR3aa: CATSRGALTDDGNQPQHF
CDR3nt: TGTGCCACCAGCAGAGGCGCACTAACAGATGATGGCAATCAGCCCCAGCATTTT

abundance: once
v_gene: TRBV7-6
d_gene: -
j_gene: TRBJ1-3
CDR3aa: CASSLFESGNTIYF
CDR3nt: TGTGCCAGCAGCTTATTTGAATCTGGAAACACCATATATTTT

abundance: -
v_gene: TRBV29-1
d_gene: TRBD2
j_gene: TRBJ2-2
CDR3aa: CSVEGTSGGKTGELFF
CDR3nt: TGCAGCGTTGAAGGTACTAGCGGGGGCAAAACCGGGGAGCTGTTTTTT

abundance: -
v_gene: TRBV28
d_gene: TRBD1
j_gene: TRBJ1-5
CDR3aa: CASSSQGRGLANQPQHF
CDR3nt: TGTGCCAGCAGTTCCCAAGGGAGGGGGCTGGCCAATCAGCCCCAGCATTTT

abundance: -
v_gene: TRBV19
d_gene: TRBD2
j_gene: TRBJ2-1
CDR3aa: CASSIQGLAGRNEQFF
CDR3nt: TGTGCCAGTAGTATTCAGGGGCTAGCGGGGCGGAATGAGCAGTTCTTC

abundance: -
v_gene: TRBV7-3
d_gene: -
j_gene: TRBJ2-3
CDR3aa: CASSLLGGSSTDTQYF
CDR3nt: TGTGCCAGCAGCTTACTGGGAGGCTCTAGCACAGATACGCAGTATTTT

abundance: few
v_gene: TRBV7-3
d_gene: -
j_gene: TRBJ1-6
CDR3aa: CASSIGRNSPLHF
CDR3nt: TGTGCCAGCAGCATTGGACGGAATTCACCCCTCCACTTT

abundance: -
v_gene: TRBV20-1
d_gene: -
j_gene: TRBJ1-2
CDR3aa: CSASVLDLTF
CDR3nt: TGCAGTGCTTCGGTTCTTGACCTGACCTTC

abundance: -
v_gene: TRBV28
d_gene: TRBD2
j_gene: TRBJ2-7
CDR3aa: CASSFGLAGRYEQYF
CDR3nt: TGTGCCAGCAGTTTTGGACTAGCGGGGCGCTACGAGCAGTACTTC

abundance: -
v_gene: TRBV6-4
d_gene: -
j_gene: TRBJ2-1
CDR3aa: CASSDERVLSYNEQFF
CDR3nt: TGTGCCAGCAGTGACGAGAGAGTCCTCTCCTACAATGAGCAGTTCTTC

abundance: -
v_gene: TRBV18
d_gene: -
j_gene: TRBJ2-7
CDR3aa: CASSASSYEQYF
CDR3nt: TGTGCCAGCTCAGCTAGCTCCTACGAGCAGTACTTC

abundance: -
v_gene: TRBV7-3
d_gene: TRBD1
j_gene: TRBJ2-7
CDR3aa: CASSRTGEKEQYF
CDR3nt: TGTGCCAGCAGCCGGACAGGGGAGAAAGAGCAGTACTTC

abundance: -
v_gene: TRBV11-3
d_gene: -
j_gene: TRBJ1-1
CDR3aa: CASSLGNRAYTEAFF
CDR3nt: TGTGCCAGCAGCTTAGGGAACAGGGCTTACACTGAAGCTTTCTTT

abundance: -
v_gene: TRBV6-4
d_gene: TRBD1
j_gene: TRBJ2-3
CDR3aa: CASSGTGGHTDTQYF
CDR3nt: TGTGCCAGCAGTGGGACAGGGGGCCACACAGATACGCAGTATTTT

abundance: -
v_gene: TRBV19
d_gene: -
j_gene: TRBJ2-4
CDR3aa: CASSNPGSTNIQYF
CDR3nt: TGTGCCAGTAGTAACCCCGGGTCCACAAACATTCAGTACTTC

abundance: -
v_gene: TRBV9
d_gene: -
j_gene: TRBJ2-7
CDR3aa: CASSVSLRPGDEQYF
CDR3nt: TGTGCCAGCAGCGTATCCCTTCGACCGGGGGACGAGCAGTACTTC

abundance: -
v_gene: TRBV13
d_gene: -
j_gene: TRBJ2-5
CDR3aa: CASRKIADLQETQYF
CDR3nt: TGTGCCAGCAGAAAGATAGCGGACCTCCAAGAGACCCAGTACTTC

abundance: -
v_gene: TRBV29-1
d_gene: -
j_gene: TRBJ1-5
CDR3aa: CSALGGGPNQPQHF
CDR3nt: TGCAGCGCCCTAGGGGGGGGCCCCAATCAGCCCCAGCATTTT

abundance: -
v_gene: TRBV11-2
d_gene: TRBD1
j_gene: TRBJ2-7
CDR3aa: CASSYLYRGLFEQYF
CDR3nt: TGTGCCAGCAGCTACTTATACAGGGGGCTTTTCGAGCAGTACTTC

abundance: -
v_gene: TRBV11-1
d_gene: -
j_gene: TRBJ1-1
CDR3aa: CASSLFTTEAFF
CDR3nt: TGTGCCAGCAGCTTATTTACCACTGAAGCTTTCTTT

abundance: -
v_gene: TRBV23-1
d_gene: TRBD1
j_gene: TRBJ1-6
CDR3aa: CASGSDRGPSIGSYNSPLHF
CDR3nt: TGCGCCAGCGGCTCCGACAGGGGGCCATCGATCGGCTCCTATAATTCACCCCTCCACTTT

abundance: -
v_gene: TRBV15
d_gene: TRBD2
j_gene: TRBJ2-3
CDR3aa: CATSRGQISGTSTDTQYF
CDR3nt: TGTGCCACCAGCAGAGGTCAAATTAGCGGGACTAGCACAGATACGCAGTATTTT

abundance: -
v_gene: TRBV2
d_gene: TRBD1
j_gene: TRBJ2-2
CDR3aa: CASSTRLGQITGELFF
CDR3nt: TGTGCCAGCAGCACTCGACTGGGACAGATCACCGGGGAGCTGTTTTTT

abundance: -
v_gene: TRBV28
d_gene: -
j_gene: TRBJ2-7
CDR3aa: CASILGGSNEQYF
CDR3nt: TGTGCCAGCATCCTGGGAGGTTCTAACGAGCAGTACTTC

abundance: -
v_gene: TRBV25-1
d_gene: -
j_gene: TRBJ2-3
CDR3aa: CASSQTDTQYF
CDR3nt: TGTGCCAGCAGTCAAACAGATACGCAGTATTTT

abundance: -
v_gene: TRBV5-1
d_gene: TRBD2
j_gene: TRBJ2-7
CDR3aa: CASSASGGRTNEQYF
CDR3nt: TGCGCCAGCAGCGCATCGGGGGGGAGGACCAACGAGCAGTACTTC

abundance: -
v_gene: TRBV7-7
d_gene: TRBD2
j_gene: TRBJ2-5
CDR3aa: CASSTNQRLAGGPETQYF
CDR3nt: TGTGCTAGCAGTACTAATCAAAGACTAGCGGGAGGGCCTGAGACCCAGTACTTC